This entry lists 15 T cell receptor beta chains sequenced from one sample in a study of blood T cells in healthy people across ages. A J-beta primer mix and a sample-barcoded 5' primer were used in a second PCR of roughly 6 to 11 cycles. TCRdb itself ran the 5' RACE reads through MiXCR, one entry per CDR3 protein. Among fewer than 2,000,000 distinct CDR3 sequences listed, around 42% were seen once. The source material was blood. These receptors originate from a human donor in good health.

The chain's CDR3 is CSARSLVSADTQYF. The CDR3 coding sequence is TGCAGTGCTAGAAGCCTAGTGAGCGCAGATACGCAGTATTTT. The gene calls are TRBV20-1 and TRBJ2-3, with unresolved D. V shed 2 bases and J shed 4 bases, with 13 bases lying between them. The CDR3 has 14 residues. Per the germline V gene, CDR1 is DFQATT and CDR2 is SNEGSKA (reference sequence).

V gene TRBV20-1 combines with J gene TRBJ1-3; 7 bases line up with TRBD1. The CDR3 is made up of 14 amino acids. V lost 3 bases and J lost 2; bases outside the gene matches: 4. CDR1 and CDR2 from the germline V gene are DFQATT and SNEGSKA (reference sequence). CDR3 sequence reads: CSARGRGTGNTIYF. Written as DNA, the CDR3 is TGCAGTGCTAGGGGCAGGGGGACTGGAAACACCATATATTTT.

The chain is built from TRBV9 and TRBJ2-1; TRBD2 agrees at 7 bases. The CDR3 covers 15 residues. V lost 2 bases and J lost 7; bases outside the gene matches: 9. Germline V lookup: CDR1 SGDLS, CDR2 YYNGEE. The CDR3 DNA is TGTGCCAGCAGCGTTCGGGGGGAGGTTGGGAATGAGCAGTTCTTC. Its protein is CASSVRGEVGNEQFF.

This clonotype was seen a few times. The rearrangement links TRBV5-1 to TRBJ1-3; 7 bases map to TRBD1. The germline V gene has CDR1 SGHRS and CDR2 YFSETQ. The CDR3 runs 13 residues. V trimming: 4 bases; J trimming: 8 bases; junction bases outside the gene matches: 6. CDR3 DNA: TGCGCCAGCAGCCTGACAGGGCTGGACACCATATATTTT. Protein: CASSLTGLDTIYF. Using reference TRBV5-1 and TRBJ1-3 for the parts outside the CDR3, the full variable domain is KAGVTQTPRYLIKTRGQQVTLSCSPISGHRSVSWYQQTPGQGLQFLFEYFSETQRNKGNFPGRFSGRQFSNSRSEMNVSTLELGDSALYLCASSLTGLDTIYFGEGSWLTVV.

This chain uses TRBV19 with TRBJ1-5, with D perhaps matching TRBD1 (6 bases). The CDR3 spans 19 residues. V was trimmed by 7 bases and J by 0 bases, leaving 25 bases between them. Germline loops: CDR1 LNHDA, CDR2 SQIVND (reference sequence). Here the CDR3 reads CASTQSGAGAQLSNQPQHF. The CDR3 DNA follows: TGTGCCAGTACCCAATCGGGAGCAGGGGCCCAACTTAGCAATCAGCCCCAGCATTTT.

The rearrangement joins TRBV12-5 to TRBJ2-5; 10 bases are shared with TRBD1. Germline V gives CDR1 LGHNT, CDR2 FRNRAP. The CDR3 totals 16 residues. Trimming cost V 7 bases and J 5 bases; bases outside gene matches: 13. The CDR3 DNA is TGTGCTAGTGATTTCCCCGGACAGGGGGTGAGGGAGACCCAGTACTTC. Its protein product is CASDFPGQGVRETQYF.

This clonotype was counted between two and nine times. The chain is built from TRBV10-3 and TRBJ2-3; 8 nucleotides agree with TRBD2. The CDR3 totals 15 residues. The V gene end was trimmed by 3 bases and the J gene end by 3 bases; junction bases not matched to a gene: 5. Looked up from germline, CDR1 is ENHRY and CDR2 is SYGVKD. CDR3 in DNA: TGTGCCATCAGTGATCAGCGGGGGAAAACAGATACGCAGTATTTT. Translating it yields CAISDQRGKTDTQYF.

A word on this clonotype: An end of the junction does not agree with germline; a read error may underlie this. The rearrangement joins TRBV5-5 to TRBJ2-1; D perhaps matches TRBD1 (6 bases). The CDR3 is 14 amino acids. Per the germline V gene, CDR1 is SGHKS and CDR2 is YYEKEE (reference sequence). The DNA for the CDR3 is TGTGCCAGCACCCCAGGGGTATACCTCAATGAGCAGCTCTTC. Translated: CASTPGVYLNEQLF.

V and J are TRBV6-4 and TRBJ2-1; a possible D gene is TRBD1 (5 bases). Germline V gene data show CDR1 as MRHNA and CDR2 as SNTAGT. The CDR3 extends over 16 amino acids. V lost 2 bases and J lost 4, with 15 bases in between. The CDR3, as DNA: TGTGCCAGCAGTGACCGTACAGGTTCATTTTACAATGAGCAGTTCTTC. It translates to CASSDRTGSFYNEQFF.

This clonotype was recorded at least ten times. The CDR3 nucleotides read TGCAGTGCCACCCCGGGACACAGCACCACAGATACGCAGTATTTT. As protein: CSATPGHSTTDTQYF. V and J are TRBV20-1 and TRBJ2-3, with D possibly TRBD1 on 6 matching bases. Trimming took 6 bases from V and 2 from J, leaving 18 bases between them. Germline V gives CDR1 DFQATT, CDR2 SNEGSKA (reference sequence). The CDR3 consists of 15 residues.

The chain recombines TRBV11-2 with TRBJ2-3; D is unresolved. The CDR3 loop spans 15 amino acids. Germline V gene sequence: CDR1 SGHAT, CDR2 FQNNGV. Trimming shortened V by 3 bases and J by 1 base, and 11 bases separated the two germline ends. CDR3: CASSFYGSGTDTQYF. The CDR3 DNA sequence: TGTGCCAGCAGCTTTTACGGGTCAGGCACAGATACGCAGTATTTT.

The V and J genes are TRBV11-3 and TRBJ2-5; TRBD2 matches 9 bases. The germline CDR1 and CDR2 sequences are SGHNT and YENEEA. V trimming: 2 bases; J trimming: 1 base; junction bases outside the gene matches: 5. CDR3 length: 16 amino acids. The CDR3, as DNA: TGTGCCAGCAGCTTACGCCTAGCGGGGAGCCAAGAGACCCAGTACTTC. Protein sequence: CASSLRLAGSQETQYF. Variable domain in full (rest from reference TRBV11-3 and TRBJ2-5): EAGVVQSPRYKIIEKKQPVAFWCNPISGHNTLYWYLQNLGQGPELLIRYENEEAVDDSQLPKDRFSAERLKGVDSTLKIQPAELGDSAVYLCASSLRLAGSQETQYFGPGTRLLVL.

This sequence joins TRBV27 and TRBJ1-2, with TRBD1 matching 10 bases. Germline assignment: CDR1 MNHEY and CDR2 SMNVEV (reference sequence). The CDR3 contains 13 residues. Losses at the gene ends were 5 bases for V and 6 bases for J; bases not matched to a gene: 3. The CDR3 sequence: CASSDRGRNGYTF. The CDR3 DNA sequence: TGTGCCAGCAGTGACAGGGGGCGGAATGGCTACACCTTC.

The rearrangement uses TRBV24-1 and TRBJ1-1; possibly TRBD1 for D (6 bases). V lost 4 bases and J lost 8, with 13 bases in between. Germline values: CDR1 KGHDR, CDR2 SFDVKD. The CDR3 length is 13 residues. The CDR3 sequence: CATSDHRRGEAFF. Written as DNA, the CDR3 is TGTGCCACCAGTGACCATCGCAGGGGAGAAGCTTTCTTT.

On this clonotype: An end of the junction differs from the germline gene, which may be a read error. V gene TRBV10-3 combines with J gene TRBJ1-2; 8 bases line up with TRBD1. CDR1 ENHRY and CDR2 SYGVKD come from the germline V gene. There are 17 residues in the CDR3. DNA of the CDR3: TGTGTCATCAGTGAACCAAGGACAGGGTACGGCGGCTATGGCTACACCTTC. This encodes CVISEPRTGYGGYGYTF.